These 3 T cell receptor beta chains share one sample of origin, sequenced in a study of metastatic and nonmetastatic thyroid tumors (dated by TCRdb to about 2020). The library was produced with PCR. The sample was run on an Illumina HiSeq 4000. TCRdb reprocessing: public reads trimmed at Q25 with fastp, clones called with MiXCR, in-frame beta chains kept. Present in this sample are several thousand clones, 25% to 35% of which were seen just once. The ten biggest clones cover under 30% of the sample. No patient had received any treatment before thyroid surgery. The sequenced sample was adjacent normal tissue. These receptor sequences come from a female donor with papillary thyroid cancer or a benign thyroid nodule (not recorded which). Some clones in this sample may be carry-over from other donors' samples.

CDR3 nucleotides: TGCGCCAGCCGACGACAGGAAACCTACGAGCAGTACTTC. Encoded protein: CASRRQETYEQYF. The gene calls are TRBV5-1 and TRBJ2-7, with D maybe TRBD1 (6 bases). The V end was cut by 7 bases, the J end by 2 bases, with 13 bases between. Germline CDR1 and CDR2: SGHRS and YFSETQ. CDR3 length: 13 residues.

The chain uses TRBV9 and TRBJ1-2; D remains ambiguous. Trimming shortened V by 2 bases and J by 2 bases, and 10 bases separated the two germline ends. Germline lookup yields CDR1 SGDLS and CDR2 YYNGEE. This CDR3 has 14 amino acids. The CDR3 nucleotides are TGTGCCAGCAGCGTGGCAGGCAGGAACTATGGCTACACCTTC. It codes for CASSVAGRNYGYTF.

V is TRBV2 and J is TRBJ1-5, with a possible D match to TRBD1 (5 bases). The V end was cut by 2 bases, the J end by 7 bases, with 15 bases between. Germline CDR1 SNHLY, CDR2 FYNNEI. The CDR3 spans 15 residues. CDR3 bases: TGTGCCAGCAGTGAATATCAGTCAGGGAACCAGCCCCAGCATTTT. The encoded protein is CASSEYQSGNQPQHF.